This T cell receptor (beta chain) is drawn from a study of monozygotic twins with inflammatory bowel disease. General observations from the study: In patient repertoires, differing immunosuppressive treatments may have added some variability. Especially with disease activity, IBD patients shared fewer clonotypes with others than healthy twins did.

In regard to this clonotype: Its specificity is unknown.

Template switching incorporated UMIs with a 6-nucleotide sample barcode. From the 5' RACE reads, TCRdb lists one entry per CDR3 protein and no DNA. With around 450,000 distinct CDR3 sequences in the sample, the ten largest clones hold 2.4%. The germline V gene has CDR1 SQVTM and CDR2 ANQGSEA. The CDR3 is 16 residues long. After skipping T cell sorting, the authors isolated total RNA from whole blood. This sequence was found in a human donor with ulcerative colitis or Crohn's disease, or a healthy co-twin of an affected twin (not recorded which). The V gene is TRBV29-1, the J gene TRBJ1-3. The sample was blood. CDR3: CSVEDGQRYSGNTIYF. The variable domain in full, with the rest retrieved from reference TRBV29-1 and TRBJ1-3, is SAVISQKPSRDICQRGTSLTIQCQVDSQVTMMFWYRQQPGQSLTLIATANQGSEATYESGFVIDKFPISRPNLTFSTLTVSNMSPEDSSIYLCSVEDGQRYSGNTIYFGEGSWLTVV.